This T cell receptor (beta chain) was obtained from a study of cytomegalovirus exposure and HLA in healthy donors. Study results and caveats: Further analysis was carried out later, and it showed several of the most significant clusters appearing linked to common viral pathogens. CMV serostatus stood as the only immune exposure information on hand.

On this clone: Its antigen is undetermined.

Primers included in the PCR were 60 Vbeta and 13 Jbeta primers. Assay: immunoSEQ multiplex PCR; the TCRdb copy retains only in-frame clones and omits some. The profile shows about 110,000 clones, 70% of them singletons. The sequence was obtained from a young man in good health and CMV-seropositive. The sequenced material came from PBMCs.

CDR3 DNA sequence: TGCGCCAGCAGCTCGGGCGGGTATCAGTTCTTC. This gives the protein CASSSGGYQFF. This chain links TRBV5-1 with TRBJ2-1; perhaps TRBD2 as D (5 bases). The CDR3 sequence is 11 residues long. Germline V gene data show CDR1 as SGHRS and CDR2 as YFSETQ. V lost 3 bases to trimming and J lost 13 bases, with 11 bases between them. Full variable domain (outside the CDR3, taken from reference TRBV5-1 and TRBJ2-1): KAGVTQTPRYLIKTRGQQVTLSCSPISGHRSVSWYQQTPGQGLQFLFEYFSETQRNKGNFPGRFSGRQFSNSRSEMNVSTLELGDSALYLCASSSGGYQFFGPGTRLTVL.